This T cell receptor beta chain was sequenced for a study of cytomegalovirus exposure and HLA in healthy donors. Turning to the study itself: The 90 to 150 validation repertoires and the roughly 670 first-cohort repertoires shared a platform, a later analysis reported.

V gave up 5 bases and J gave up 2 bases, with 10 bases separating them. Germline V lookup: CDR1 LNHDA, CDR2 SQIVND (reference sequence). The CDR3 is 14 residues long. Profiled with immunoSEQ multiplex PCR; TCRdb holds only in-frame clones, not every one. Among approximately 200,000 clones listed, over 80% were seen once. Sequenced input: PBMCs. The TCR sequence derives from a woman in her late teens or twenties in good health and CMV-seronegative. The rearrangement uses TRBV19 and TRBJ2-1, with D tentatively TRBD1 (6 bases). Written as DNA, the CDR3 is TGTGCCAGTAGTGCCCAGGGGACCTACAATGAGCAGTTCTTC. Encoded protein: CASSAQGTYNEQFF.